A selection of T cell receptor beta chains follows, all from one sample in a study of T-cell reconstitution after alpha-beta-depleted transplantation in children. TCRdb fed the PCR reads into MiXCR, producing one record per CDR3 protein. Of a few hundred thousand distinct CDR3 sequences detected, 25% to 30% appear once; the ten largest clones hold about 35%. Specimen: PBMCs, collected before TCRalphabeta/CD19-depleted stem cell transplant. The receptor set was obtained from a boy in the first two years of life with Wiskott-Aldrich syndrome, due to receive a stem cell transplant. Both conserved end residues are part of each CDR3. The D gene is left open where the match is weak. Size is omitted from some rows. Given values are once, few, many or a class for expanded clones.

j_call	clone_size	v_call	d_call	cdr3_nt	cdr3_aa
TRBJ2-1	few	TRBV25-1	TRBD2	TGTGCCAGCAGTGAATGGACTAGCGGGACCGATGAGCAGTTCTTC	CASSEWTSGTDEQFF
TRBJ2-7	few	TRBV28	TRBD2	TGTGCCAGCAGCCGTGGACTAGCGGGAGGACTCTACGAGCAGTACTTC	CASSRGLAGGLYEQYF
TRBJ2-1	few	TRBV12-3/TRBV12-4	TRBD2	TGTGCCAGCAGTCCTATGGGACTAGCGGGCAACGGTGAGCAGTTCTTC	CASSPMGLAGNGEQFF
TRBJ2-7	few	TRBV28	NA	TGTGCCAGCAGTTTCCCGGGACGCCGAACCCCTAGCTCCTACGAGCAGTACTTC	CASSFPGRRTPSSYEQYF
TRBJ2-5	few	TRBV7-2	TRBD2	TGCGCCAGCAGCTTGGGACTAGCGCTTCAAGAGACCCAGTACTTC	CASSLGLALQETQYF
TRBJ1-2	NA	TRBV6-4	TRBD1	TGTGCCAGCAGTGACGGGGACAGGGCTTCGGACTATGGCTACACCTTC	CASSDGDRASDYGYTF
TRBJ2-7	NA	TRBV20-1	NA	TGCAGTGCTAGTTTCGGTCCATTCTACGAGCAGTACTTC	CSASFGPFYEQYF
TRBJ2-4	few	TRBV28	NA	TGTGCCAGCAGTTTCCAAGGGATGGGGGCCAAAAACATTCAGTACTTC	CASSFQGMGAKNIQYF
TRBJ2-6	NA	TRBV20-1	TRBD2	TGCAGTGCTAGAGGAACCGGGACTAGCGGGAATTTGGGGGCCAACGTCCTGACTTTC	CSARGTGTSGNLGANVLTF
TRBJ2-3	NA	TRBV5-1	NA	TGCGCCAGCAGGGCCACTTTACAAAGCACAGATACGCAGTATTTT	CASRATLQSTDTQYF
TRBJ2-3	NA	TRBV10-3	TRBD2	TGTGCCTTCAGTTTTGCACTAGCGGGAGGACCACTCCTTAGCACAGATACGCAGTATTTT	CAFSFALAGGPLLSTDTQYF
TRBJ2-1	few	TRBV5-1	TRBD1	TGCGCCAGCACTTACAGGGGTGGTGAGCAGTTCTTC	CASTYRGGEQFF
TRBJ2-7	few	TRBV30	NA	TGTGCCTGGGGAACAGGGATCGAGCAGTACTTC	CAWGTGIEQYF
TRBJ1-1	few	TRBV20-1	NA	TGCAGTGCCCTGAAGGACACTGAAGCTTTCTTT	CSALKDTEAFF
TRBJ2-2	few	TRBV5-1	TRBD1	TGCGCCAGCAGCTTTCTACAGGGGGCGAACACCGGGGAGCTGTTTTTT	CASSFLQGANTGELFF
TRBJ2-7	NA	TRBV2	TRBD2	TGTGCCAGCATCGGGAGGAGCTCCTACGAGCAGTACTTC	CASIGRSSYEQYF
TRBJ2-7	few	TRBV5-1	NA	TGCGCCAGCAGCGGACCGGTCCCTGGGGAGCAGTACTTC	CASSGPVPGEQYF
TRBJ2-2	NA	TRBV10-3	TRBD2	TGTGCCATCAATGGAGCGGGGCCGGGCACCGGGGAGCTGTTTTTT	CAINGAGPGTGELFF
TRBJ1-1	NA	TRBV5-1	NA	TGCGCCAGCAGATTGTCTCCAACTGGGGAGAACACTGAAGCTTTCTTT	CASRLSPTGENTEAFF
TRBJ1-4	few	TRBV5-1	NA	TGCGCCAGCAGCCTGGATGGTTATGCAACTAATGAAAAACTGTTTTTT	CASSLDGYATNEKLFF
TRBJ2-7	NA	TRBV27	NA	TGTGCCAGCAGGGGACTCTACTACGAGCAGTACTTC	CASRGLYYEQYF
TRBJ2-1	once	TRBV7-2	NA	TGTGCCAGCAGCTCATACACACGCGAGTGTTTCTTC	CASSSYTRECFF
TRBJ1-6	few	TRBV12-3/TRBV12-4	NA	TGTGCCAGCAGACTCCCAGGGCCAAGCGGGTCACCCCTCCACTTT	CASRLPGPSGSPLHF
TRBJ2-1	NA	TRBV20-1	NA	TGCAGTGCTAGAGACCCAGCGGTATCCTACAATGAGCAGTTCTTC	CSARDPAVSYNEQFF
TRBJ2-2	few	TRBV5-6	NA	TGTGCCAGCAGCTTGGCTAGTGAGGTGGTCACCGGGGAGCTGTTTTTT	CASSLASEVVTGELFF
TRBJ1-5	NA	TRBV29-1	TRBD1	TGCAGCGTGACCGGGACAGGTCTCAATCAGCCCCAGCATTTT	CSVTGTGLNQPQHF
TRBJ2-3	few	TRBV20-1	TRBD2	TGCAGCGCCAAGGTCAGCGGGAGATCAGATACGCAGTATTTT	CSAKVSGRSDTQYF
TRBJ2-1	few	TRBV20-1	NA	TGCAGTGCTAGTAAAGTGGGAGGCGCTAGTGATGAGCAGTTCTTC	CSASKVGGASDEQFF
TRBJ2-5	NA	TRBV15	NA	TGTGCCACCAGCGCAGCAGGGGTAGGTCGAGAGACCCAGTACTTC	CATSAAGVGRETQYF
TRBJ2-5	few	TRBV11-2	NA	TGTGCCAGCGCCCGGGCGGGTGAAGAGACCCAGTACTTC	CASARAGEETQYF
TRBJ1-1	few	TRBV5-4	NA	TGTGCCAGCAGCCGCCCCCAAGGCCCGAACACTGAAGCTTTCTTT	CASSRPQGPNTEAFF
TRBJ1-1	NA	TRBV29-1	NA	TGCAGCGTTGGGGGGAATACGGGAAGCGGTTTCTTT	CSVGGNTGSGFF
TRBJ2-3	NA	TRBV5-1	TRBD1	TGCGCCAGCTCGCGATGGACAGGGACGACAGATACGCAGTATTTT	CASSRWTGTTDTQYF
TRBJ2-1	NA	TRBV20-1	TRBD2	TGCAGTGCTAGAGAGCGGGAGCTCCCCTACAATGAGCAGTTCTTC	CSARERELPYNEQFF
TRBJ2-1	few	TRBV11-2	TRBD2	TGTGCCAGCAGCTTAGTCTTTGGGGGTAGCGGGAGGGGTAATGAGCAGTTCTTC	CASSLVFGGSGRGNEQFF
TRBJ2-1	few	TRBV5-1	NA	TGCGCCAGCAGCTTGGACGGGATGGTGTCCTACAATGAGCAGTTCTTC	CASSLDGMVSYNEQFF
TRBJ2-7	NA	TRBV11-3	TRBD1	TGTGCCAGCAGCCCGGGGACAGGGGAGACCTACGAGCAGTACTTC	CASSPGTGETYEQYF
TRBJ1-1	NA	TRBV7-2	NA	TGTGCCAGCAGCTACCAGGGCGGAAGCACTGAAGCTTTCTTT	CASSYQGGSTEAFF